This T cell receptor beta chain originates from a study of T cells after yellow fever vaccination. About the research overall: Sorting of the EM, EMRA, CM and Tscm memory subsets was carried out using CD3, CD45RA, CCR7 and CD95. Study-wide points: At day 0, almost all vaccine-responding clonotypes escaped detection in the sorted memory subsets. Reappearing after the booster were most of the clones from primary vaccination (around 96% CD4, 88% CD8).

Via MiXCR, TCRdb re-called the 5' RACE reads, giving one row per CDR3 protein. The sample lists about 22,000 distinct CDR3 sequences; roughly 5.6% were seen once. This clonotype has at least ten counts. The germline CDR1 and CDR2 sequences are MNHNS and SASEGT. V lost 10 bases and J lost 8; bases outside the gene matches: 9. The CDR3 is made up of 12 amino acids. The V gene is TRBV6-1, the J gene TRBJ1-2; TRBD1 agrees at 8 bases. This material consisted of PBMCs, either bulk or a sorted T-cell subset (CD4+, CD8+, memory, or dextramer-sorted; not recorded which), taken approximately 40 days after the first yellow fever vaccination. The clonotype originates from a man between 18 and 35 years old who received the YFV17D yellow fever vaccine. CDR3 DNA: TGTGCCACGGACGGACAGGGTCGGGGCTACACCTTC. Translated, it gives CATDGQGRGYTF.